This T cell receptor beta chain was recorded in a study of T-cell memory formation after mild COVID-19 (TCRdb year 2021). In terms of the full investigation: TCR sequence clusters from the two donors were largely donor specific. Two young, previously healthy adult volunteers made up the cohort, one male and one female. In a couple of donors, T-cell clones that expanded and contracted after mild COVID-19 were followed by sequencing TCRalpha and TCRbeta repertoires longitudinally.

Of note for this clonotype: Its antigen remains undetermined. No per-base quality is available; no much larger clone lies one base away.

There are 16 amino acids in the CDR3, from cysteine to phenylalanine inclusive. Of the read, only the CDR3 DNA is kept; its 48 bases are in frame from base 1. CDR1 and CDR2 were assigned from the germline V gene as SGHVS and FNYEAQ. Trimming removed 6 bases from V and 5 bases from J; the gene matches leave 6 bases unexplained. PBMCs were isolated by Ficoll-Paque density gradient centrifugation. The instrument was an Illumina NovaSeq 6000. TCRalpha and TCRbeta cDNA libraries were built by 5'RACE with constant-segment primers, adding sample barcodes and unique molecular identifiers. RNA was extracted from every sample with Trizol reagent. Amplification of the libraries took two PCR steps, and the second step added a second sample barcode plus Illumina TruSeq adapters. Sequencing of libraries was performed on an Illumina NovaSeq with 2 x 150 bp paired-end reads. As for the original processing: Demultiplexing of reads and collapsing into UMI-guided consensus sequences were performed with migec v1.2.7. With mixcr v2.1.11, UMI consensuses were aligned to TRA and TRB V and J templates and assembled into clonotypes. A clonotype was counted as expanded or contracted only if both edgeR and NoisET called the change significant, with noise models trained on biological replicates. edgeR calls used a false discovery rate-adjusted p below 0.01 and a log2 fold-change threshold of 1. As an exploratory analysis of dynamics, max-normalized trajectories of the 1000 most abundant clonotypes were examined by PCA with hierarchical clustering. Each responding clone was given a CD4 or CD8 phenotype based on the CD4+ and CD8+ repertoires, which had been sequenced separately. TCRdb reprocessed the public reads (quality trimming at Q25 with fastp, clone calling with MiXCR) and kept in-frame beta chains. Each CDR3 protein gets just one entry, which takes the most common genes and DNA from the rows behind it. Here the V and J calls rest on TCRdb's processing, not on the authors' analysis. Recorded for this sample are some 150,000 distinct CDR3 sequences; approximately 26% of them occurred a single time. Roughly 25% of the sample comes from the top ten.

Results and caveats for the whole study, not just this receptor: SARS-CoV-2 specificity of the second-wave clones peaking on day 37 was not confirmed. The detection of some responding clones in pre-infection memory suggests that pre-existing cross-reactive memory T cells joined the SARS-CoV-2 response. Clones that contracted from day 15 to 85 showed balanced CD4/CD8 phenotypes, whereas a second wave of clones that expanded from day 15 to 37 leaned towards CD4+. Only two mild cases were covered by the study, and larger cohorts that include severe cases with pre-infection samples were considered necessary. Contracting CD4+ clones turned up mainly in the CM and EM memory subsets, whereas EMRA was where CD8+ clones were enriched.

The sequence derives from an adult woman who had mild COVID-19 (a few samples of this study predate the infection). The sample titles of this study are shuffled in the database, so cell type and time point are left out; the donor was told from shared clones. The chain was built from TRBV7-6 and TRBJ2-2; TRBD2 lines up with 13 middle nucleotides. Sequences were obtained from PBMCs or a T cell subset sorted from them (not recorded which). The sequenced DNA is TGTGCCAGCAGTTCCGGACTAGCGGGAGAAACCGGGGAGCTGTTTTTT. Translation gives CASSSGLAGETGELFF.